The 14 T cell receptor beta chains below come from one sample, sequenced in a study of blood T cell repertoires in COVID-19 (dated by TCRdb to about 2020). Receptors were amplified or captured by the immunoSEQ multiplex PCR assay. TCRdb took over this immuneACCESS table, retaining in-frame rearrangements with V and J assigned. Such tables are incomplete; in checked studies, under half of the missing clones stem from an unresolved V gene, and the remainder is unexplained. In this sample the table shows about 480,000 clones, 89% of which occur a single time. Of the sample, roughly 0.84% falls within the top ten clones. The sequenced sample was peripheral blood. The receptors here all came from a young man with COVID-19, enrolled during active disease.

The chain is built from TRBV15 and TRBJ1-3, with D unresolved. V was pared by 0 bases and J by 4 bases, with 10 bases between. CDR1 LNHNV and CDR2 YYDKDF come from the germline V gene (reference sequence). The CDR3 runs 15 residues. The CDR3 spells CATSRDPGRGNTIYF. In DNA form, the CDR3 reads TGTGCCACCAGCAGAGATCCAGGTAGAGGAAACACCATATATTTT.

Regarding this clone: Other nucleotide sequences in the sample specify the same CDR3. The CDR3 region is CASSLERGTEAFF. CDR3 nucleotide sequence: TGTGCCAGCAGCTTAGAGCGGGGAACTGAAGCTTTCTTT. V gene TRBV7-2 combines with J gene TRBJ1-1; D is uncertain. Deletions cut 1 base from V and 5 bases from J, with 8 bases between. CDR1 is SGHTA, CDR2 FQGNSA, per germline. This CDR3 contains 13 residues. Filled out from reference TRBV7-2 and TRBJ1-1, the complete variable domain reads GAGVSQSPSNKVTEKGKDVELRCDPISGHTALYWYRQSLGQGLEFLIYFQGNSAPDKSGLPSDRFSAERTGGSVSTLTIQRTQQEDSAVYLCASSLERGTEAFFGQGTRLTVV.

The V and J genes are TRBV29-1 and TRBJ2-7, with 9 bases lining up with TRBD1. The junction had 5 bases not matched to a gene; V was cut back by 6 bases and J by 2 bases. The CDR3 totals 13 residues. Germline V gene data show CDR1 as SQVTM and CDR2 as ANQGSEA. The CDR3: CSVGTGRPYEQYF. CDR3 nucleotide sequence: TGCAGCGTCGGGACAGGGCGTCCCTACGAGCAGTACTTC.

This sequence joins TRBV11-2 and TRBJ2-3; 12 positions match TRBD2. Germline V gene sequence: CDR1 SGHAT, CDR2 FQNNGV. This CDR3 comprises 17 residues. J lost 3 bases, V lost 5 bases, and 9 bases had no gene match. The CDR3 nucleotides are TGTGCCAGCAGCATCGGGACTAGCGGGCTTAATACAGATACGCAGTATTTT. Its protein is CASSIGTSGLNTDTQYF.

This clone showed up just once. The chain carries TRBV11-3 and TRBJ1-3; 7 bases match TRBD1. V dropped 2 bases and J dropped 2; count of bases not matched to a gene: 12. Germline lookup yields CDR1 SGHNT and CDR2 YENEEA. The CDR3 totals 18 residues. This chain's CDR3 is CASSLRGNRGTAGNTIYF. In nucleotides, the CDR3 is TGTGCCAGCAGCTTACGGGGAAACCGCGGGACAGCTGGAAACACCATATATTTT.

A few counts support this clone. The V gene is TRBV7-9, the J gene TRBJ1-5; 7 bases are shared with TRBD1. The CDR3 contains 15 residues. Germline V lookup: CDR1 SEHNR, CDR2 FQNEAQ (reference sequence). V lost 5 bases, J lost 1 base, and 5 bases stayed unmatched. The chain's CDR3 is CASSLDRESNQPQHF. The CDR3 DNA reads as TGTGCCAGCAGCCTCGACAGGGAAAGCAATCAGCCCCAGCATTTT. The full variable domain, in which reference TRBV7-9 and TRBJ1-5 provide the parts outside the CDR3, is DTGVSQNPRHKITKRGQNVTFRCDPISEHNRLYWYRQTLGQGPEFLTYFQNEAQLEKSRLLSDRFSAERPKGSFSTLEIQRTEQGDSAMYLCASSLDRESNQPQHFGDGTRLSIL.

The chain couples TRBV4-1 to TRBJ1-5; D uncertain. Deletions cut 2 bases from V and 0 bases from J, with 5 bases between. The CDR3 runs 14 residues. The V gene's germline CDR1 is MGHRA and CDR2 YSYEKL. The CDR3 DNA sequence: TGCGCCAGCAGCCAACAGAATAGCAATCAGCCCCAGCATTTT. This translates into CASSQQNSNQPQHF.

The gene calls are TRBV19 and TRBJ2-3, with unresolved D. The CDR3 runs to 11 residues. Trimming took 6 bases from V and 2 from J, leaving 3 bases between them. The germline V gene has CDR1 LNHDA and CDR2 SQIVND (reference sequence). In DNA form, the CDR3 reads TGTGCCAGTAGCCACACAGATACGCAGTATTTT. Protein product: CASSHTDTQYF.

The J gene is TRBJ2-7, the V gene TRBV27; TRBD2 agrees at 14 bases. Germline CDR1 MNHEY, CDR2 SMNVEV (reference sequence). The V gene end was trimmed by 6 bases and the J gene end by 6 bases; junction bases not matched to a gene: 19. The CDR3 consists of 19 residues. The CDR3 sequence: CASRTSYNPQGLAGGEQYF. CDR3 DNA: TGTGCCAGCAGGACATCCTACAACCCCCAAGGACTAGCGGGAGGCGAGCAGTACTTC.

Regarding this clone: At one of its ends the junction is not consistent with the germline gene, which may arise from a read error. The rearrangement joins TRBV4-1 to TRBJ2-5, with D perhaps matching TRBD2 (6 bases). The germline V gene encodes CDR1 MGHRA and CDR2 YSYEKL. This CDR3 spans 16 amino acids. The DNA for the CDR3 is TGCGCCAGCAGCTTTCTTCCGGGAGATGCCCAACAGACCCAGTACTTC. Its protein is CASSFLPGDAQQTQYF.

The chain carries TRBV19 and TRBJ2-5, with 10 bases aligning to TRBD1. CDR1 and CDR2 from the germline V gene are LNHDA and SQIVND (reference sequence). J was trimmed by 6 bases and V by 5 bases; bases with no gene match: 6. The CDR3 contains 14 residues. Written as DNA, the CDR3 is TGTGCCAGTAGTCTACGACAGGGGGCCCAGACCCAGTACTTC. Its protein product is CASSLRQGAQTQYF. The full variable domain, in which reference TRBV19 and TRBJ2-5 provide the parts outside the CDR3, is DGGITQSPKYLFRKEGQNVTLSCEQNLNHDAMYWYRQDPGQGLRLIYYSQIVNDFQKGDIAEGYSVSREKKESFPLTVTSAQKNPTAFYLCASSLRQGAQTQYFGPGTRLLVL.

The rearrangement links TRBV7-2 to TRBJ2-1; 8 bases align to TRBD2. V shed 0 bases, J shed 9 bases, and the junction held 7 bases outside the gene matches. Germline lookup yields CDR1 SGHTA and CDR2 FQGNSA. This CDR3 has 15 residues. The CDR3 loop reads CASSLALAGPSEQFF. CDR3 nucleotides: TGTGCCAGCAGCTTAGCCCTAGCGGGCCCATCTGAGCAGTTCTTC.

This clone was observed once. The chain carries TRBV18 and TRBJ1-5, with D possibly being TRBD1 (6 bases). Looked up from germline, CDR1 is KGHSH and CDR2 is LQKENI. With 5 bases removed from V and 1 base from J, the gap between germline ends came to 15 bases. There are 16 residues in the CDR3. This CDR3 is CASSDAGALSNQPQHF. For the CDR3, the DNA is TGTGCCAGCTCAGATGCAGGGGCCCTGAGCAATCAGCCCCAGCATTTT. The full variable domain, rest sourced from reference TRBV18 and TRBJ1-5, is NAGVMQNPRHLVRRRGQEARLRCSPMKGHSHVYWYRQLPEEGLKFMVYLQKENIIDESGMPKERFSAEFPKEGPSILRIQQVVRGDSAAYFCASSDAGALSNQPQHFGDGTRLSIL.

The V call is TRBV5-5, the J call TRBJ2-1, with unresolved D. CDR1 SGHKS and CDR2 YYEKEE come from the germline V gene (reference sequence). The CDR3 consists of 15 residues. V was clipped by 0 bases and J by 4 bases, with 11 bases between them. CDR3 DNA sequence: TGTGCCAGCAGCTTGGAAGCGATGAATTACAATGAGCAGTTCTTC. Amino acids: CASSLEAMNYNEQFF.